The present TCR beta chain was sequenced within a study of vaccination effects on CD4 cells after COVID-19 (dated by TCRdb to 2021 to 2024). Context from the whole study: Each participant got two doses of an mRNA SARS-CoV-2 vaccine, either BNT162b2 or mRNA-1273. Pre-vaccine samples were collected from a couple of convalescent patients 16 days and one week before the first dose, corresponding to 142 and 148 days after COVID-19 diagnosis. The Oncomine TCR Beta short-read assay on an Illumina iSeq 100 was used to sequence cultures from other donors in the study. Altogether, approximately 10 COVID-19 convalescent patients and a few SARS-CoV-2-naive healthy vaccine recipients made up the full study. SARS-CoV-2 spike-specific CD4+ TCR repertoires from before and after mRNA vaccination were compared in COVID-19 convalescent patients and in infection-naive vaccine recipients. The study at large found these results: Limitations of the study were the small number of convalescent patients and the absence of early post-infection timepoints. Marked clonal contraction was observed in both infection-induced and vaccine-induced clones at late post-vaccination timepoints, consistent with waning T cell responses. In convalescent patients, the post-vaccine spike-reactive repertoire was composed mainly of new vaccine-induced clones that were largely distinct from infection-induced clones.

The method behind the library was the immunoSEQ multiplex PCR assay. DNA from the cultured, isolated CD4+ T cells was subjected to TCR beta CDR3 sequencing. Per the source publication's procedure: Non-productive TCR sequences were discarded, and reads were trimmed to the CDR3 region, with only CDR3s of 7 or more amino acids retained. The MANAFEST web app was used to pick out antigen-specific clonotypes by comparing their expansion in peptide wells with that in reference cultures. To count as positive, a clone had to show expansion at FDR<0.05 compared with the reference and with all other wells, an odds ratio above 5, and a frequency above 0.1% in two replicate wells. Clonotypes significantly expanded in SARS-CoV-2 spike wells and in at least one common cold coronavirus spike condition were defined as cross-reactive. CDR3 similarity was assessed by Levenshtein distance using the stringdist R package, and unrooted trees were constructed with ape in R 3.6.1. The clones in this table, taken by TCRdb from immuneACCESS, are in-frame only. Not every clone is retained; where verified, under half of the shortfall comes from an unresolved V gene, and the cause of the rest is unknown. The V and J calls and clone size were taken over from that table, and D and trimming were inferred from the DNA. In this sample the table shows approximately 70,000 clones, over 60% of which occur a single time. About 4.7% of the sample is taken by the ten largest.

Of note for this clone: Its antigen is unknown. The input lacks base qualities; no much larger clone sits a single base away.

In the ViraFEST assay, PBMC were stimulated with viral peptide pools, and TCR sequencing was then used to find antigen-specific CD4+ T cell clonotypes based on their expansion. After approximately eleven days of culture, CD4+ T cells were isolated with the EasySep CD4+ T cell isolation kit. PCR-confirmed SARS-CoV-2 infection had occurred in convalescent patients between March and December 2020, before the Alpha, Beta and Delta variants emerged in the United States. Fewer than 2.5 million PBMC per well were cultured in IMDM with about 4.6% human AB serum, about 9.4 IU/ml IL-2 and gentamicin, plus 10 ug/ml peptides. A peptide pool from HIV-1 Nef was used as the negative control culture condition. Half of the culture medium was replaced with fresh IL-2-containing medium on days 3 and 7. Unless noted otherwise, every peptide stimulation condition was grown in triplicate wells. PBMC were separated from whole blood using Ficoll-Paque Plus gradient centrifugation and were then either cryopreserved at -140C or used fresh. The QIAamp micro DNA kit was used to extract genomic DNA from the cultured CD4+ T cells.

Trimming at the junction amounts to 0 bases on V and 5 bases on J, and the germline ends lie 16 bases apart. Sequences LGHDT (CDR1) and YNNKEL (CDR2) are obtained from the germline V gene (reference sequence). Its CDR3 holds 16 amino acids, cysteine through phenylalanine. The only DNA kept is the CDR3, 48 bases in frame from the first base. The sequencing used CD4+ T cells from PBMCs cultured with HIV peptides, collected before COVID-19 vaccination. Taken with the paper, the label for cell subset or site translates to: HIV-1 Nef peptide pool negative control/reference culture. The chain couples TRBV3-1 (or the pseudogene TRBV3-2) to TRBJ2-5; there is no confident call for the D gene. This clonotype was sampled from a human donor who had a prior SARS-CoV-2 infection. The CDR3 is CASSQDRVLGPETQYF. The DNA reads TGTGCCAGCAGCCAAGATAGGGTGCTAGGTCCCGAGACCCAGTACTTC.